The 23 T cell receptor beta chains below come from one sample, sequenced in a study of cytomegalovirus exposure and HLA in healthy donors. PCR involved 60 Vbeta and 13 Jbeta primers. Method: immunoSEQ multiplex PCR; TCRdb's copy keeps in-frame clones and lacks some. Seen here are about 100,000 clones, 81% observed once, and the top ten hold more than 5%. The sample consisted of PBMCs. The origin of the receptors is a man aged 40-49 years in good health and CMV-seropositive.

The chain links TRBV4-1 to TRBJ2-7; possible D gene TRBD2, 5 bases. Per the germline V gene, CDR1 is MGHRA and CDR2 is YSYEKL. V shed 0 bases and J shed 9 bases, with 18 bases lying between them. The CDR3 totals 15 residues. The CDR3 region is CASSQDGSPRRGQYF. In DNA, the CDR3 is TGCGCCAGCAGCCAAGATGGGAGTCCCCGGAGAGGGCAGTACTTC.

The J gene is TRBJ1-4, the V gene TRBV19; 8 bases align to TRBD1. The germline V gene has CDR1 LNHDA and CDR2 SQIVND (reference sequence). The CDR3 sequence is 13 residues long. Germline trimming cut 9 bases from V and 8 bases from J; bases unmatched to any gene: 8. The CDR3 is CASLRQGNEKLFF. The CDR3 coding sequence is TGTGCCAGCCTACGACAGGGGAACGAAAAACTGTTTTTT.

The V and J genes are TRBV5-4 and TRBJ2-7; D may be TRBD2 (5 bases). CDR1 and CDR2 from the germline V gene are SGHNT and YYREEE (reference sequence). This CDR3 is 14 amino acids long. V was pared by 1 base and J by 6 bases, with 14 bases between. The CDR3 DNA sequence: TGTGCCAGCAGCTTGTTGGTGGAGGCGGGCGAGCAGTACTTC. This translates into CASSLLVEAGEQYF.

The chain employs TRBV9 and TRBJ2-5; possible D gene TRBD1, 9 bases. Germline loops: CDR1 SGDLS, CDR2 YYNGEE. The CDR3 consists of 17 residues. V was clipped by 3 bases and J by 5 bases, with 23 bases between them. CDR3 amino acids: CASSAQGAGGVWETQYF. In DNA, the CDR3 is TGTGCCAGCAGCGCACAGGGGGCGGGGGGTGTTTGGGAGACCCAGTACTTC.

The chain uses TRBV18 and TRBJ1-1, with D unresolved. The CDR3 runs 14 residues. Trimming stripped 0 bases from V and 0 bases from J, with 5 bases between. The germline V gene encodes CDR1 KGHSH and CDR2 LQKENI. CDR3 in DNA: TGTGCCAGCTCACCACCGGCCCTGAACACTGAAGCTTTCTTT. It translates to CASSPPALNTEAFF.

V usage is TRBV5-4 and J usage is TRBJ1-2; 8 nucleotides agree with TRBD1. Germline trimming cut 0 bases from V and 4 bases from J; bases unmatched to any gene: 5. CDR1 and CDR2 (germline): SGHNT, YYREEE (reference sequence). CDR3 size: 15 residues. The CDR3 region is CASSLEQGAGYGYTF. CDR3 DNA sequence: TGTGCCAGCAGCTTGGAGCAGGGGGCAGGCTATGGCTACACCTTC.

This clone has only a few counts. For the CDR3, the DNA is TGTGCCAGCTCAGGACATCCGAATCCCATGAACACTGAAGCTTTCTTT. This sequence encodes CASSGHPNPMNTEAFF. V gene TRBV5-4 combines with J gene TRBJ1-1; D may be TRBD1 (5 bases). Between the trimmed V and J ends, which lost 7 bases and 0 bases, there was a span of 19 bases. This CDR3 contains 16 residues. The germline V gene has CDR1 SGHNT and CDR2 YYREEE (reference sequence).

The gene calls are TRBV11-1 and TRBJ2-4, with a tentative D call TRBD1 (7 bases). The CDR3 is 14 residues long. Trimming left V 3 bases short and J 5 bases short, with 11 bases between. Germline V gene sequence: CDR1 SGHAT, CDR2 FQDESV (reference sequence). The CDR3 bases are TGTGCCAGCAGCTTTCAGGGGGAGGAAAACATTCAGTACTTC. Protein product: CASSFQGEENIQYF.

This clone was counted once. The V call is TRBV19, the J call TRBJ1-5, with D hard to call. Between the trimmed V and J ends, which lost 3 bases and 8 bases, there was a span of 17 bases. Per the germline V gene, CDR1 is LNHDA and CDR2 is SQIVND (reference sequence). The CDR3 loop spans 15 amino acids. The CDR3: CASSILRGSEEPQHF. The CDR3, as DNA: TGTGCCAGTAGTATCCTACGAGGGAGTGAAGAGCCCCAGCATTTT.

V gene TRBV5-1 combines with J gene TRBJ2-7; 7 bases are a match to TRBD2. The junction had 8 bases not matched to a gene; V was cut back by 0 bases and J by 2 bases. Per the germline V gene, CDR1 is SGHRS and CDR2 is YFSETQ. The length of the CDR3 is 16 residues. The CDR3 DNA reads as TGCGCCAGCAGCTTGGCCTGGGGAGGGGTCCCCTACGAGCAGTACTTC. Residues: CASSLAWGGVPYEQYF.

This rearrangement joins TRBV5-4 to TRBJ1-4; 7 bases are a match to TRBD1. This CDR3 is built from 16 residues. V lost 3 bases, J lost 5 bases, and 10 bases stayed unmatched. Germline CDR1 SGHNT, CDR2 YYREEE (reference sequence). The CDR3 reads CASSSGTALNNEKLFF. As DNA, the CDR3 is TGTGCCAGCAGCTCCGGGACAGCACTCAACAATGAAAAACTGTTTTTT.

This chain links TRBV7-9 with TRBJ1-5, with D hard to call. The CDR3 is made up of 12 amino acids. Trimming took off 5 bases at V and 4 bases at J, with 6 bases between the two ends. In germline, CDR1 is SEHNR, CDR2 FQNEAQ (reference sequence). The CDR3 DNA is TGTGCCAGCAGCGTCCAAAATCAGCCCCAGCATTTT. Translating gives CASSVQNQPQHF.

The chain combines TRBV21-1 with TRBJ1-5; whether TRBD1, the table's D call, matches the DNA was not checked. The J call is doubtful: the DNA matches TRBJ2-3 better. TRBV21-1 is reported as a pseudogene. The CDR3 covers 18 residues. The CDR3 is CASSLGQYINELGQPQYF. The CDR3 DNA reads as TGTGCCAGCAGTCTGGGACAGTACATCAACGAGCTCGGTCAGCCCCAGTATTTT.

This clone has only one observation. The chain employs TRBV11-3 and TRBJ2-2; 10 positions match TRBD2. Trimming took 6 bases from V and 6 from J; bases not matched to a gene: 4. Germline CDR1 is SGHNT and CDR2 is YENEEA. The CDR3 contains 14 residues. The CDR3 DNA sequence: TGTGCCAGCAGAGGAGCGGGGGGGCCCGGGGAGCTGTTTTTT. Translated: CASRGAGGPGELFF.

The chain carries TRBV27 and TRBJ2-7; D may be TRBD2 (7 bases). This CDR3 has 14 amino acids. Per germline, CDR1 MNHEY and CDR2 SMNVEV (reference sequence). V lost 8 bases, J lost 2 bases, and 16 bases lay in between. The DNA of the CDR3 is TGTGCCAGCGGGAGGGGGTCCTATCCCTACGAGCAGTACTTC. It specifies CASGRGSYPYEQYF.

This chain joins TRBV5-4 and TRBJ2-1; TRBD2 matches 12 bases. J gave up 5 bases and V 7 bases, and 7 bases lay outside the gene matches. Germline V gene data show CDR1 as SGHNT and CDR2 as YYREEE (reference sequence). The CDR3 loop spans 15 amino acids. The CDR3 DNA reads TGTGCCAGCGGGGAGACTAGCGGGAGAGACAATGAGCAGTTCTTC. It translates to CASGETSGRDNEQFF.

The rearrangement links TRBV27 to TRBJ1-1; no firm D call. Trimming stripped 10 bases from V and 2 bases from J, with 8 bases between. The CDR3 contains 11 residues. CDR1 and CDR2 (germline): MNHEY, SMNVEV (reference sequence). The CDR3 region has the DNA TGTGCCACCCACTATAACACTGAAGCTTTCTTT. Protein product: CATHYNTEAFF.

A few counts support this clone. The chain links TRBV28 to TRBJ2-1; TRBD1 matches 7 bases. Losses at the gene ends were 6 bases for V and 7 bases for J; bases not matched to a gene: 12. Looked up from germline, CDR1 is MDHEN and CDR2 is SYDVKM. CDR3 size: 15 residues. CDR3 DNA: TGTGCCAGCAGGATCAGACAGGGCCTTAGGAATGAGCAGTTCTTC. The encoded protein is CASRIRQGLRNEQFF.

The V and J genes are TRBV28 and TRBJ1-3; TRBD1 matches 7 bases. Germline V gene sequence: CDR1 MDHEN, CDR2 SYDVKM. The ends lost 5 bases at V and 4 bases at J; junction bases unmatched: 17. This CDR3 has 18 residues. The CDR3 DNA reads TGTGCCAGCAGTCCCCCCGATAACCCGACAGGGAGCGGAAACACCATATATTTT. Its translation: CASSPPDNPTGSGNTIYF.

The CDR3 region has the DNA TGTGCCAGCAGCAGGACAGGGTTGTGGTACACTGAAGCTTTCTTT. This translates into CASSRTGLWYTEAFF. This chain uses TRBV5-6 with TRBJ1-1, with 8 bases lining up with TRBD1. Germline CDR1 reads SGHDT; CDR2 reads YYEEEE. J was trimmed by 3 bases and V by 4 bases; bases with no gene match: 8. The CDR3 is 15 residues long.

Turning to this clone: Distinct nucleotide sequences in the sample also encode this CDR3. The chain links TRBV30 to TRBJ2-3; TRBD2 aligns across 10 bases. The CDR3 has 14 amino acids. V lost 3 bases and J lost 6; bases outside the gene matches: 6. Germline CDR1 and CDR2: GTSNPN and SVGIG (reference sequence). The chain's CDR3 is CAWRLAGGTDTQYF. Written as DNA, the CDR3 is TGTGCCTGGAGGTTAGCGGGGGGTACCGATACGCAGTATTTT.

V gene TRBV18 combines with J gene TRBJ1-4; D unclear. Trimming shortened V by 0 bases and J by 5 bases, and 7 bases separated the two germline ends. CDR3 length: 14 residues. From germline, CDR1 is KGHSH and CDR2 LQKENI. The CDR3 nucleotides read TGTGCCAGCTCACCACCACAACCGAATGAAAAACTGTTTTTT. Its translation: CASSPPQPNEKLFF.

The chain uses TRBV27 and TRBJ2-4; D perhaps matches TRBD2 (6 bases). The CDR3 is 16 residues long. The germline V gene has CDR1 MNHEY and CDR2 SMNVEV (reference sequence). V dropped 6 bases and J dropped 3 bases, with 18 bases sitting between them. CDR3 sequence: CASSDPSEAGKNIQYF. In nucleotides, the CDR3 is TGTGCCAGCAGCGATCCTAGCGAGGCGGGCAAAAACATTCAGTACTTC.